What follows is one T cell receptor beta chain and its context. Transcripts of RNA were the source for amplifying TCR beta CDR3 regions. HTBI primers were used in a first-round RT-PCR, which preceded a second-round multiplex PCR. From the multiplex PCR reads, TCRdb called clonotypes with MiXCR, one entry per CDR3 protein. The sample contains about 700,000 distinct CDR3 sequences, 35% to 45% of which appear only once. V trimming: 6 bases; J trimming: 3 bases; junction bases outside the gene matches: 10. This CDR3 has 16 residues. Germline V gene lookup returns CDR1 SNHLY and CDR2 FYNNEI. Fresh peripheral blood (more than 9 ml) yielded the PBMCs. This entry is derived from a study of Graves' ophthalmopathy and Graves' hyperthyroidism.

The TCR sequence derives from an adult man with Graves' ophthalmopathy. The rearrangement links TRBV2 to TRBJ2-7; 11 nucleotides match TRBD2. The sequenced sample was peripheral blood. The CDR3, as DNA: TGTGCCAGCAGCCCGTTCGGGACTAGCGGATTCTACGAGCAGTACTTC. This codes for CASSPFGTSGFYEQYF.